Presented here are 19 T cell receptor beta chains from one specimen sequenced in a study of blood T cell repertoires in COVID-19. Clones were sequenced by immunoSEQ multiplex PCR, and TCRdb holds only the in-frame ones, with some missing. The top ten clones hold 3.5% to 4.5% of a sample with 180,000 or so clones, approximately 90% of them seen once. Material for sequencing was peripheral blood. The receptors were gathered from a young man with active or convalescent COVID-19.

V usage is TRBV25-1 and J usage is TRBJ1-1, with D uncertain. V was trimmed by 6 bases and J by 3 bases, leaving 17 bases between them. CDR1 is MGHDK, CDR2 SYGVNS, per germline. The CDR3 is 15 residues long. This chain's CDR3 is CASSRRHIGDTEAFF. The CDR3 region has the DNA TGTGCCAGCAGCAGAAGGCACATCGGGGACACTGAAGCTTTCTTT.

CDR3 DNA sequence: TGTGCCAGCAGCCTACGAACAGGGATTAGAGAGACCCAGTACTTC. Amino acids: CASSLRTGIRETQYF. The chain recombines TRBV14 with TRBJ2-5, with D maybe TRBD1 (6 bases). Germline V gene lookup returns CDR1 SGHDN and CDR2 FVKESK. The CDR3 covers 15 residues. The V end lost 4 bases, the J end lost 4 bases, and 16 bases lay between the germline ends. The complete variable domain, with remaining parts taken from reference TRBV14 and TRBJ2-5, reads EAGVTQFPSHSVIEKGQTVTLRCDPISGHDNLYWYRRVMGKEIKFLLHFVKESKQDESGMPNNRFLAERTGGTYSTLKVQPAELEDSGVYFCASSLRTGIRETQYFGPGTRLLVL.

The CDR3 coding sequence is TGTGCCAGCAGCTTGGCCGCTTTAGGCGGGACAGAGGGTTACAATGAGCAGTTCTTC. This encodes CASSLAALGGTEGYNEQFF. The V gene is TRBV5-4, the J gene TRBJ2-1; D perhaps matches TRBD1 (7 bases). This CDR3 spans 19 amino acids. Germline V lookup: CDR1 SGHNT, CDR2 YYREEE (reference sequence). Trimming cost V 0 bases and J 4 bases, with 23 bases left between them.

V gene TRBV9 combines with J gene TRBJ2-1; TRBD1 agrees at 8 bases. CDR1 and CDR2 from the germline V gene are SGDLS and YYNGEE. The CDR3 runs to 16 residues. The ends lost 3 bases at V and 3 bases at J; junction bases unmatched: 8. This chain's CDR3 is CASSGTGGQNYNEQFF. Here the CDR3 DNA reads TGTGCCAGCAGCGGCACAGGGGGACAAAACTACAATGAGCAGTTCTTC.

The CDR3 coding sequence is TGTGCCAGCAGCCCCAGGGAAAGCACTGAAGCTTTCTTT. Its protein product is CASSPRESTEAFF. The V and J genes are TRBV3-1 (or the pseudogene TRBV3-2) and TRBJ1-1, with D perhaps TRBD1 (5 bases). From germline, CDR1 is LGHDT and CDR2 YNNKEL (reference sequence). The V end lost 4 bases, the J end lost 4 bases, and 10 bases lay between the germline ends. The CDR3 has 13 amino acids.

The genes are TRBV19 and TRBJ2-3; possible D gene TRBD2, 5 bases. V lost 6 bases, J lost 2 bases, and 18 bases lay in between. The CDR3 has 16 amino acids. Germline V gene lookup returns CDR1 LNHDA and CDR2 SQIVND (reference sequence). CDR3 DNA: TGTGCCAGTAGCGCCAGGACCCGGGGAAACACAGATACGCAGTATTTT. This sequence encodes CASSARTRGNTDTQYF.

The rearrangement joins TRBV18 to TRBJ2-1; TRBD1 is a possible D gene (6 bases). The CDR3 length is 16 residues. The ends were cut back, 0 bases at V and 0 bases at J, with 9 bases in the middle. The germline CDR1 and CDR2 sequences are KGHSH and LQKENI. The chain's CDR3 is CASSPPARGSYNEQFF. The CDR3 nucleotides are TGTGCCAGCTCACCACCGGCCAGGGGCTCCTACAATGAGCAGTTCTTC.

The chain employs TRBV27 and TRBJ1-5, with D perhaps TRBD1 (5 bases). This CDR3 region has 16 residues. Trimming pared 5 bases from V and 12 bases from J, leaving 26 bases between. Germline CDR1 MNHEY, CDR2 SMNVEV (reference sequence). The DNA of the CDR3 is TGTGCCAGCAGTCCATGGGACCTAGTACGGGGGGGTCTCCAGCATTTT. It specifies CASSPWDLVRGGLQHF.

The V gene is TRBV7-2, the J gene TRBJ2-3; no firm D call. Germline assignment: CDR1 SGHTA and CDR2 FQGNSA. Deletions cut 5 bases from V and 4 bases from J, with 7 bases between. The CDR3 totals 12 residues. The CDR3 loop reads CASSLSPDTQYF. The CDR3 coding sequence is TGTGCCAGCAGCCTTTCTCCAGATACGCAGTATTTT.

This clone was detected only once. CDR3 bases: TGCGCCAGCAGCTCCGGGACAGGCAATCAGCCCCAGCATTTT. It translates to CASSSGTGNQPQHF. This chain connects TRBV5-1 to TRBJ1-5, with TRBD1 matching over 7 bases. The CDR3 runs to 14 residues. Germline CDR1 SGHRS, CDR2 YFSETQ. V lost 3 bases to trimming and J lost 2 bases; unmatched junction nucleotides: 2.

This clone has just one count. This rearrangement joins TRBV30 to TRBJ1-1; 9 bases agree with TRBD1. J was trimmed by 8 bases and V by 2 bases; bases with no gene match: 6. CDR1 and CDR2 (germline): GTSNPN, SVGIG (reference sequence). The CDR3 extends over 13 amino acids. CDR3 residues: CAWSLDRGVEAFF. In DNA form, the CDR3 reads TGTGCCTGGAGTTTAGACAGGGGGGTAGAAGCTTTCTTT.

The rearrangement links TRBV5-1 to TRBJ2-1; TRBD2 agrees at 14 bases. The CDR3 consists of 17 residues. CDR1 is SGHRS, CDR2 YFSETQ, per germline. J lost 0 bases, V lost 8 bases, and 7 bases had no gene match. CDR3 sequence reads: CASGLAGGPSSYNEQFF. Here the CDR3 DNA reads TGCGCCAGTGGACTAGCGGGGGGCCCTAGCTCCTACAATGAGCAGTTCTTC. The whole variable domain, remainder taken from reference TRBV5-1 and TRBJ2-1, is KAGVTQTPRYLIKTRGQQVTLSCSPISGHRSVSWYQQTPGQGLQFLFEYFSETQRNKGNFPGRFSGRQFSNSRSEMNVSTLELGDSALYLCASGLAGGPSSYNEQFFGPGTRLTVL.

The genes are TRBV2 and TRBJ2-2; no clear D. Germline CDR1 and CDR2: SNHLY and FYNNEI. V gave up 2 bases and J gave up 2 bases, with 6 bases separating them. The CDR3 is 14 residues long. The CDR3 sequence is CASSELRNTGELFF. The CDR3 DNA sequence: TGTGCCAGCAGTGAATTGAGAAACACCGGGGAGCTGTTTTTT. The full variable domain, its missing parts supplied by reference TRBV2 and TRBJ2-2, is EPEVTQTPSHQVTQMGQEVILRCVPISNHLYFYWYRQILGQKVEFLVSFYNNEISEKSEIFDDQFSVERPDGSNFTLKIRSTKLEDSAMYFCASSELRNTGELFFGEGSRLTVL.

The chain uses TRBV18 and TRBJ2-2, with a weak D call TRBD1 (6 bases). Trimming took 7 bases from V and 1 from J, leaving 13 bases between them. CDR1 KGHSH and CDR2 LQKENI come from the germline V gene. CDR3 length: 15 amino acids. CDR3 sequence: CASFSRDKNTGELFF. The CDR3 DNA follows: TGTGCCAGCTTCAGCCGGGACAAGAACACCGGGGAGCTGTTTTTT.

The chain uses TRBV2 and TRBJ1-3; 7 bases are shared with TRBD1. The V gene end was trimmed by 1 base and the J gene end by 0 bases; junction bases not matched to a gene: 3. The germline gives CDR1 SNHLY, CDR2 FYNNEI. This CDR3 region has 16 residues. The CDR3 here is CASSEGDSYSGNTIYF. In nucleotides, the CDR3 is TGTGCCAGCAGTGAAGGGGACAGCTACTCTGGAAACACCATATATTTT.

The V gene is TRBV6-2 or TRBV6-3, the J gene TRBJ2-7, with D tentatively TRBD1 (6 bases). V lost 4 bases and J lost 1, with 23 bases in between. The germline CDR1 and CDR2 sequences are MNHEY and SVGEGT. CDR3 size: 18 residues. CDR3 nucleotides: TGTGCCAGCAGTTCCGATGGCAGGGGCCGGATGGGGTCCTACGAGCAGTACTTC. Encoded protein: CASSSDGRGRMGSYEQYF.

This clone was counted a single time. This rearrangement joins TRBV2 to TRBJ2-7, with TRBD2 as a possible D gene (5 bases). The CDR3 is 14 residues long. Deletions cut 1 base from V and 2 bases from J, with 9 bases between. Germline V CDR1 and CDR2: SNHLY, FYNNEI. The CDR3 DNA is TGTGCCAGCAGTGAAGAACAGACTACCTACGAGCAGTACGTC. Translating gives CASSEEQTTYEQYV.

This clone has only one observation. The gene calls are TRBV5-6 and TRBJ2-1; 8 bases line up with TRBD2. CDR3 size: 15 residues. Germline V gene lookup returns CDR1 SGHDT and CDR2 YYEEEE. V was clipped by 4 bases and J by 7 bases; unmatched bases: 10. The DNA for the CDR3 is TGTGCCAGCAGCCAGCAGGGACTAGAATGGAATGAGCAGTTCTTC. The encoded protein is CASSQQGLEWNEQFF.

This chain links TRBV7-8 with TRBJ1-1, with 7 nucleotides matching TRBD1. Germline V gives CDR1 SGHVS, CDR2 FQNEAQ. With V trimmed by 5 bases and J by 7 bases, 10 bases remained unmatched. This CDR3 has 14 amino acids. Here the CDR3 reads CASSKRDRSFEAFF. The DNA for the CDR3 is TGTGCCAGCAGCAAAAGGGACAGAAGCTTTGAAGCTTTCTTT.